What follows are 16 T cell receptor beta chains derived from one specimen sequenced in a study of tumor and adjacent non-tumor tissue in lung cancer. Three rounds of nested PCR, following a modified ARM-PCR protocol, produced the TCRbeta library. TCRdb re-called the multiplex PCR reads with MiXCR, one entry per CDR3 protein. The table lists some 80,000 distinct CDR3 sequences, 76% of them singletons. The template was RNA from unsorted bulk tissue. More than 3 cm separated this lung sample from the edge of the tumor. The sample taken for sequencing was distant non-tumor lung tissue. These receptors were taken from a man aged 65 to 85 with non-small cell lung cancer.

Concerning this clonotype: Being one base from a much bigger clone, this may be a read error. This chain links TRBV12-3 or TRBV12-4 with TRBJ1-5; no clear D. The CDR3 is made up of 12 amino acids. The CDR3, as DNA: TGTGGCAGCAGCCGAGGCGTTCAGCCCCAGCATTTT. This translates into CGSSRGVQPQHF.

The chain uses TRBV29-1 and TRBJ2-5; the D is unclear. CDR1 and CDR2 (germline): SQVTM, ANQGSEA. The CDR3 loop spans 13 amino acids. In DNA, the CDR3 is TGCAGTGTAACCGACATGTTCCAAGAGACCCAGTACTTC. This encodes CSVTDMFQETQYF. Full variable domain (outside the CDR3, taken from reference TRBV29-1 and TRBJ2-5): SAVISQKPSRDICQRGTSLTIQCQVDSQVTMMFWYRQQPGQSLTLIATANQGSEATYESGFVIDKFPISRPNLTFSTLTVSNMSPEDSSIYLCSVTDMFQETQYFGPGTRLLVL.

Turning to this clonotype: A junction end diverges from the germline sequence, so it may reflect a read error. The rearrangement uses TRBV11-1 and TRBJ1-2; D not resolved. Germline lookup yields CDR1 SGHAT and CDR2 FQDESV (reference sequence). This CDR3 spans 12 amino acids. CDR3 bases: TGCGCCAGCACCTTATACAAATATGGCTACACCTTC. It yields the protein CASTLYKYGYTF.

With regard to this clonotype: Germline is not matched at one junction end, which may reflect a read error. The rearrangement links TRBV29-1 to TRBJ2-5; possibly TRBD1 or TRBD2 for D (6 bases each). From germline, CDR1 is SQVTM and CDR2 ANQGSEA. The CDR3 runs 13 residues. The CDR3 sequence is CSVERGVEETQCF. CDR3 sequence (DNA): TGCAGCGTGGAAAGGGGGGTGGAAGAGACCCAGTGCTTC.

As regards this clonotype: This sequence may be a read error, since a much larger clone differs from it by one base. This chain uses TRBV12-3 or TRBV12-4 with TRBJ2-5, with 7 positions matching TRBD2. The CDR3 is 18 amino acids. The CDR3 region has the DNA TGTGCCTGCAGTTTCAAAAGGGGAGGGCCTCGTGGAGCAGAGACCCAGTACTTC. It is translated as CACSFKRGGPRGAETQYF.

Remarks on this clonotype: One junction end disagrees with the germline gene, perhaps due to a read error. In nucleotides, the CDR3 is TGTGTCAGCAGTCTCCTGACACTCTGGAGCGAGCAGTACTTC. Its protein product is CVSSLLTLWSEQYF. The rearrangement joins TRBV12-3 or TRBV12-4 to TRBJ2-7; no clear D gene. The CDR3 length is 14 residues.

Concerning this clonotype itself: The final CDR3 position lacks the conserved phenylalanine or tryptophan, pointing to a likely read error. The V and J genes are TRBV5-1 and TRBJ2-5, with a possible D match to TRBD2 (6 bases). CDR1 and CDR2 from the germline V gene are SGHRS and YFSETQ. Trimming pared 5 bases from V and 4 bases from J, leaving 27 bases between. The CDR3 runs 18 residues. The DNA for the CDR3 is TGCGCCAGCAGTTTGTTGCGTTTGGGACTTTCTGGGGGAGAGACCCAGTACATC. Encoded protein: CASSLLRLGLSGGETQYI.

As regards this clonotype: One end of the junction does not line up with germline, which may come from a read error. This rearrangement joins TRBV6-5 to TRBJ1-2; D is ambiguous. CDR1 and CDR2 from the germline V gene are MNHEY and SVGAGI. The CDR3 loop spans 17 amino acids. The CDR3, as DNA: TGTGCCAGTAGTTACTCCGGTTGGCAGGATCTTAACTATGGCTACACCTTC. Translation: CASSYSGWQDLNYGYTF.

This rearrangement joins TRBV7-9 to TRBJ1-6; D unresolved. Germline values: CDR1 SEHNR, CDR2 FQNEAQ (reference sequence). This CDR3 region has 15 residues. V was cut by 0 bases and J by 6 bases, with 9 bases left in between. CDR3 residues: CASSLAGGFNSPLHF. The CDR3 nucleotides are TGTGCCAGCAGCTTAGCAGGAGGCTTTAATTCACCCCTCCACTTT. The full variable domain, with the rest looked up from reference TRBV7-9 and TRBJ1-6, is DTGVSQNPRHKITKRGQNVTFRCDPISEHNRLYWYRQTLGQGPEFLTYFQNEAQLEKSRLLSDRFSAERPKGSFSTLEIQRTEQGDSAMYLCASSLAGGFNSPLHFGNGTRLTVT.

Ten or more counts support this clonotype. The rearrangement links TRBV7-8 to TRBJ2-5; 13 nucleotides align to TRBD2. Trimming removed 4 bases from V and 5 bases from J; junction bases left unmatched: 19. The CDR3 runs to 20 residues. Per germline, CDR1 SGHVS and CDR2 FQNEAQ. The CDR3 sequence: CASSSEPPGLAGVSAETQYF. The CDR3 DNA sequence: TGTGCCAGCAGCTCAGAACCTCCAGGACTAGCGGGAGTTTCTGCCGAGACCCAGTACTTC. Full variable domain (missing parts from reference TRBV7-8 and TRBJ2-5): GAGVSQSPRYKVAKRGQDVALRCDPISGHVSLFWYQQALGQGPEFLTYFQNEAQLDKSGLPSDRFFAERPEGSVSTLKIQRTQQEDSAVYLCASSSEPPGLAGVSAETQYFGPGTRLLVL.

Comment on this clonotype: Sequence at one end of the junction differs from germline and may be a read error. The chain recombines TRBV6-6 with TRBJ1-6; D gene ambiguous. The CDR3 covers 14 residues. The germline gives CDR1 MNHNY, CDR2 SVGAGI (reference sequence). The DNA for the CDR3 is TGTGCCAGCATTTCGAGCTCCTATAATTCACTCCTCCACTTT. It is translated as CASISSSYNSLLHF.

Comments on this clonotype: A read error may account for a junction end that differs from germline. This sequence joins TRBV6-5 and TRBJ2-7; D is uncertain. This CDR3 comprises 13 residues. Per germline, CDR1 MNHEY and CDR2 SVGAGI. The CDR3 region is CASSYTDSNEQYF. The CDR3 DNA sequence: TGTGCCAGCAGTTATACAGACTCCAACGAGCAGTACTTC.

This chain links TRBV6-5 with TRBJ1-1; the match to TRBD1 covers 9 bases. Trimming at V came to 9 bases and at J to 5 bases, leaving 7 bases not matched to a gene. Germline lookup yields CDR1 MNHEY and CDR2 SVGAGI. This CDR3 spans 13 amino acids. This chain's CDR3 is CARSVTGGTEAFF. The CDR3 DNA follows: TGTGCCAGAAGCGTGACAGGGGGTACTGAAGCTTTCTTT.

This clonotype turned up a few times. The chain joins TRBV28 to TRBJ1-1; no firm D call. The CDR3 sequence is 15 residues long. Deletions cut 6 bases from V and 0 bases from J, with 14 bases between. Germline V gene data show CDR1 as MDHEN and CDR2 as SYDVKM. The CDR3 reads CASSSDGRMNTEAFF. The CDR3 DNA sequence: TGTGCCAGCAGCTCTGACGGACGGATGAACACTGAAGCTTTCTTT.

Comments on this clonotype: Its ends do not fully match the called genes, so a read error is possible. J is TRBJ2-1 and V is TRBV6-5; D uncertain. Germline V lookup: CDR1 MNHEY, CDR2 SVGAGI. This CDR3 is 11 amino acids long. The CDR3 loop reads CANNTVNERFF. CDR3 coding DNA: TGTGCCAACAATACCGTGAATGAGCGGTTCTTC.

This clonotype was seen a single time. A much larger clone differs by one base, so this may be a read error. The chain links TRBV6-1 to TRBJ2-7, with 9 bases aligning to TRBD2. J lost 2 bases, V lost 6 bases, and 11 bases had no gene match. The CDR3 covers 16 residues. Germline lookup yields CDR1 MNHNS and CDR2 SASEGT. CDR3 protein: CASRIAGGSKPYEQYF. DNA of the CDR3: TGTGCCAGCAGAATCGCGGGGGGGTCGAAACCCTACGAGCAGTACTTC.